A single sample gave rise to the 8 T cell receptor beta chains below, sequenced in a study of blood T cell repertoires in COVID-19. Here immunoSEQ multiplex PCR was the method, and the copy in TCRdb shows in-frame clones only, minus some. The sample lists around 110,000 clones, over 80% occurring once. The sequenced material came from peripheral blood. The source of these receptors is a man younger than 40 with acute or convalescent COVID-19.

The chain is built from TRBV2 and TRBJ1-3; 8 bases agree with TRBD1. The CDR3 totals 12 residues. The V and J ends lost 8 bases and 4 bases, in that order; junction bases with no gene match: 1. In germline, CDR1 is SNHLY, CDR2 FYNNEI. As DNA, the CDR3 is TGTGCCAGCCGACAGGGGGGAAACACCATATATTTT. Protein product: CASRQGGNTIYF.

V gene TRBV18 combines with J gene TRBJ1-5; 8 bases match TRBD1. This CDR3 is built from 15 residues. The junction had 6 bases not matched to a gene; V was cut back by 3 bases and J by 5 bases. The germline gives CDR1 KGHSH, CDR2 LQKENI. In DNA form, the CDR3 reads TGTGCCAGCTCACCTCGACAGGGGACCGATCAGCCCCAGCATTTT. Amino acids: CASSPRQGTDQPQHF. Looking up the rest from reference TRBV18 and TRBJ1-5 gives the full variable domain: NAGVMQNPRHLVRRRGQEARLRCSPMKGHSHVYWYRQLPEEGLKFMVYLQKENIIDESGMPKERFSAEFPKEGPSILRIQQVVRGDSAAYFCASSPRQGTDQPQHFGDGTRLSIL.

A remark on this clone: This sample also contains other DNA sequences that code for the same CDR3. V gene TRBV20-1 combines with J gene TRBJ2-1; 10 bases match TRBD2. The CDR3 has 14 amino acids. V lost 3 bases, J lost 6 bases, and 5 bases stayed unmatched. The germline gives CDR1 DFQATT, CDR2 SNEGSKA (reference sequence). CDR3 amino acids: CSASRLAGVNEQFF. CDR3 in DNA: TGCAGTGCTAGTAGGCTAGCGGGAGTCAATGAGCAGTTCTTC.

CDR3 bases: TGTGCCAGCAGTCCCACAGGGACAGAAGCTTTCTTT. Translation gives CASSPTGTEAFF. J is TRBJ1-1 and V is TRBV4-2; a possible D gene is TRBD1 (6 bases). The CDR3 has 12 residues. The V gene's germline CDR1 is LGHNA and CDR2 YNFKEQ. V lost 6 bases and J lost 8, with 13 bases in between.

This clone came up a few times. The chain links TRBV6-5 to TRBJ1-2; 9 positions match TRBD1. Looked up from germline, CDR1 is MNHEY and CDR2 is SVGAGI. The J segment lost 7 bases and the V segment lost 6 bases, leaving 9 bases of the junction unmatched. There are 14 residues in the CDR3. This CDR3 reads CASRLRTGDGGYTF. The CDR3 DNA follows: TGTGCCAGCAGGCTAAGGACAGGGGATGGTGGCTACACCTTC.

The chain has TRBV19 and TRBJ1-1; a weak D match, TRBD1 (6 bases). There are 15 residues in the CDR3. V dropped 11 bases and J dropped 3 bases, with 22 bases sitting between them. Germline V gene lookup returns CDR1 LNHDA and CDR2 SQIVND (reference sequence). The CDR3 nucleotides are TGTGCCGCTATGGGAGGGGGGGCGCAGGACACTGAAGCTTTCTTT. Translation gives CAAMGGGAQDTEAFF.

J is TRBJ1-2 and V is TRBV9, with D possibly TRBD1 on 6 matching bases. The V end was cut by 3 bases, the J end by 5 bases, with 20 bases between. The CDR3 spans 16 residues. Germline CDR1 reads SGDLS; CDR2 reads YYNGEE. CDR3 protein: CASSAFALQGGYGYTF. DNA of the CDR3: TGTGCCAGCAGCGCCTTCGCTTTACAGGGTGGATATGGCTACACCTTC.

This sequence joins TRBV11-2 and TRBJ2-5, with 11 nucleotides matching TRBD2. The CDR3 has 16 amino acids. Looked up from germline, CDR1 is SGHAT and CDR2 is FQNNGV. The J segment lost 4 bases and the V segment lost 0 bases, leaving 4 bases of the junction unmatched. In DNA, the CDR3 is TGTGCCAGCAGCTTAGATTTCCTAGCGGGAGGAGAGACCCAGTACTTC. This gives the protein CASSLDFLAGGETQYF.